A selection of T cell receptor beta chains follows, all from one sample in a study of shared clonotypes between healthy human individuals. This table comes from immunoSEQ multiplex PCR, and its TCRdb copy is limited to in-frame clones, with some not included. Among around 620,000 clones, around 95% were seen once, and the ten largest hold about 0.11%. Sequenced sample: naive CD8+ T cells sorted from blood. These receptors originate from a woman aged 30 to 39 in good health. Both conserved end residues are part of each CDR3. The D gene is left open where the match is weak. Clone size appears in some rows only: once, few, many, or a class for an expanded clone.

>TRBD1|TRBJ1-1|TRBV29-1|.
CSVEDKGAVWAGTEAFF
TGCAGCGTTGAAGATAAGGGGGCGGTTTGGGCGGGCACTGAAGCTTTCTTT
>TRBD2|TRBJ2-3|TRBV9|.
CASSVEGGLAGETDTQYF
TGTGCCAGCAGCGTAGAAGGCGGACTAGCGGGAGAAACAGATACGCAGTATTTT
>.|TRBJ2-7|TRBV9|.
CASSALPSREQYF
TGTGCCAGCAGCGCCCTCCCTAGTCGCGAGCAGTACTTC
>TRBD1|TRBJ2-2|TRBV15|.
CATSRERRTGMDTGELFF
TGTGCCACCAGCAGAGAAAGGAGGACAGGGATGGACACCGGGGAGCTGTTTTTT
>TRBD2|TRBJ2-1|TRBV11-2|.
CASSLTGTSGYNEQFF
TGTGCCAGCAGCTTAACCGGGACTAGCGGCTACAATGAGCAGTTCTTC
>.|TRBJ2-7|TRBV7-9|.
CASSLAGLGADYEQYF
TGTGCCAGCAGCTTAGCGGGCTTGGGGGCCGACTACGAGCAGTACTTC
>.|TRBJ1-3|TRBV29-1|.
CSVIPDSSGNTIYF
TGCAGCGTTATCCCGGACAGCTCTGGAAACACCATATATTTT
>.|TRBJ2-2|TRBV28|.
CASSFRVSGELFF
TGTGCCAGCAGTTTCAGGGTCTCCGGGGAGCTGTTTTTT
>.|TRBJ2-1|TRBV19|.
CASTSRGGSYNEQFF
TGTGCCAGTACCAGCAGGGGCGGATCCTACAATGAGCAGTTCTTC
>.|TRBJ1-3|TRBV12-5|once
CASGADQPYTGNTIYF
TGTGCTAGTGGCGCCGACCAGCCTTACACTGGAAACACCATATATTTT
>.|TRBJ1-1|TRBV7-6|once
CVSSDRVNTEAFF
TGTGTCAGCAGCGATAGAGTGAACACTGAAGCTTTCTTT
>.|TRBJ2-5|TRBV6-1|.
CASSVGTQYF
TGTGCCAGCAGTGTGGGGACCCAGTACTTC
>.|TRBJ2-7|TRBV28|.
CASSLSPTGRRGEQYF
TGTGCCAGCAGTCTCTCGCCTACAGGGCGCAGAGGCGAGCAGTACTTC
>TRBD1|TRBJ2-5|TRBV5-6|.
CASSHRQGQGSQETQYF
TGTGCCAGCAGCCACCGCCAGGGACAGGGAAGCCAAGAGACCCAGTACTTC
>TRBD1|TRBJ1-1|TRBV7-9|.
CASRAGGTEAFF
TGTGCCAGCCGCGCAGGGGGCACTGAAGCTTTCTTT
>TRBD1|TRBJ2-7|TRBV27|.
CASSLGEGTGGYEQYF
TGTGCCAGCAGTTTAGGAGAGGGGACAGGGGGCTACGAGCAGTACTTC
>TRBD2|TRBJ2-1|TRBV9|.
CASSETTQTSFRHNEQFF
TGTGCCAGCAGCGAAACGACCCAGACTAGCTTTCGACACAATGAGCAGTTCTTC
>.|TRBJ2-3|TRBV9|.
CASSAASTDTQYF
TGTGCCAGCAGCGCAGCGAGCACAGATACGCAGTATTTT
>.|TRBJ1-5|TRBV6-1|.
CASSEGTGLGYSNQPQHF
TGTGCCAGCAGTGAGGGCACAGGCCTGGGGTATAGCAATCAGCCCCAGCATTTT
>.|TRBJ2-1|TRBV11-2|once
CASSSPRGSANEQFF
TGTGCCAGCAGCTCACCCCGGGGGAGCGCCAATGAGCAGTTCTTC
>.|TRBJ2-5|TRBV9|.
CASAPRWGETQYF
TGTGCCTCTGCTCCGCGGTGGGGGGAGACCCAGTACTTC
>.|TRBJ1-2|TRBV28|.
CASSLDSYGYTF
TGTGCCAGCAGTTTGGATTCCTATGGCTACACCTTC
>.|TRBJ2-7|TRBV4-1|.
CASSQAGSPYEQYF
TGCGCCAGCAGCCAAGCAGGGAGCCCCTACGAGCAGTACTTC
>.|TRBJ1-5|TRBV10-3|.
CASGPGHEHSNQPQHF
TGTGCCAGCGGCCCGGGACACGAACATAGCAATCAGCCCCAGCATTTT
>.|TRBJ2-3|TRBV7-2|.
CASSLGRSGTDTQYF
TGTGCCAGCAGCTTAGGGCGGTCCGGCACAGATACGCAGTATTTT
>.|TRBJ1-5|TRBV19|.
CASSNSGRTAGSHQPQHF
TGTGCCAGTAGTAACTCGGGGCGGACAGCGGGAAGCCATCAGCCCCAGCATTTT
>.|TRBJ2-7|TRBV2|.
CASAGRYEQYF
TGTGCCAGTGCAGGGCGATACGAGCAGTACTTC
>.|TRBJ1-1|TRBV11-2|.
CASSLVGILGMNTEAFF
TGTGCCAGCAGCTTAGTTGGGATTCTAGGGATGAACACTGAAGCTTTCTTT